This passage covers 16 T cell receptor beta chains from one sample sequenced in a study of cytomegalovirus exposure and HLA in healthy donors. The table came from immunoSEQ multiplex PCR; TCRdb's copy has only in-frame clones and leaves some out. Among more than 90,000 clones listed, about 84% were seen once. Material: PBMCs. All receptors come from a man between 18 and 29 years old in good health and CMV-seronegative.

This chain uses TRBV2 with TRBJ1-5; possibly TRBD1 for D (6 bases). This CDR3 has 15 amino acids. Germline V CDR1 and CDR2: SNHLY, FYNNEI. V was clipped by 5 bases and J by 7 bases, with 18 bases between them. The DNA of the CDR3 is TGTGCCAGCAGTTTCAGGGGCACCCCCGGGCAGCCCCAGCATTTT. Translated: CASSFRGTPGQPQHF.

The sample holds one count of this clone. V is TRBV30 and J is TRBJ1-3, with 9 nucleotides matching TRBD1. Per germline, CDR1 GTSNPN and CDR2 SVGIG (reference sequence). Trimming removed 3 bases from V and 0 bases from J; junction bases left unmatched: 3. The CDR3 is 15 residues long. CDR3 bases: TGTGCCTGGAGGGACAGGGGTCTCTCTGGAAACACCATATATTTT. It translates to CAWRDRGLSGNTIYF.

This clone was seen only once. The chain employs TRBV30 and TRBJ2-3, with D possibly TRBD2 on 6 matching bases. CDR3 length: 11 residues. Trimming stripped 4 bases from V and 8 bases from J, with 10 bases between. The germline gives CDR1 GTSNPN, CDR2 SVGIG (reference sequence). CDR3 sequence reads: CAWIGGATQYF. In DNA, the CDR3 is TGTGCCTGGATTGGAGGGGCTACGCAGTATTTT.

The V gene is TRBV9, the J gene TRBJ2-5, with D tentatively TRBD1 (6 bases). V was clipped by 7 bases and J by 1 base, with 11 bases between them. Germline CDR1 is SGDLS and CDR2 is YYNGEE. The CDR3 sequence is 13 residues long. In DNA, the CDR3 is TGTGCCAGCGGGGGCAGTCCCCAAGAGACCCAGTACTTC. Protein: CASGGSPQETQYF.

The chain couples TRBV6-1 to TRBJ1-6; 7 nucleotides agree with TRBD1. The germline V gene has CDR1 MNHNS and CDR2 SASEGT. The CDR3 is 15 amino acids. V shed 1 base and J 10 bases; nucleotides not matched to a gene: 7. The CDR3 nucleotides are TGTGCCAGCAGTGAAGAGGCAGGGGGTAGCTCACCCCTCCACTTT. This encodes CASSEEAGGSSPLHF.

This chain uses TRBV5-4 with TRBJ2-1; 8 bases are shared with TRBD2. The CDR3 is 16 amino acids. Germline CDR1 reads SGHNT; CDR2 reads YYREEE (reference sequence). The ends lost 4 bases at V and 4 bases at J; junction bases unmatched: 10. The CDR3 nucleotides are TGTGCCAGCAGCACCGAAGCGGGGGCCGAATACAATGAGCAGTTCTTC. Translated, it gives CASSTEAGAEYNEQFF.

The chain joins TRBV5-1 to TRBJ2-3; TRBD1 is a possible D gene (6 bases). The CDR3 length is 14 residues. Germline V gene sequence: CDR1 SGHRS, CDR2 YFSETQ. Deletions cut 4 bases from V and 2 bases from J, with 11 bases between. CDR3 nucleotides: TGCGCCAGCAGCCCGCGGACAGACACAGATACGCAGTATTTT. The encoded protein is CASSPRTDTDTQYF.

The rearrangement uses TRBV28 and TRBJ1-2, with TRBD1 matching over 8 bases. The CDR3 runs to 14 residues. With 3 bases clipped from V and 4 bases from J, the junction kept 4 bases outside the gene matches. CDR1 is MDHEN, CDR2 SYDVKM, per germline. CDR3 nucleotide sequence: TGTGCCAGCAGTTTCCGACAGGGGATCTATGGCTACACCTTC. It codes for CASSFRQGIYGYTF.

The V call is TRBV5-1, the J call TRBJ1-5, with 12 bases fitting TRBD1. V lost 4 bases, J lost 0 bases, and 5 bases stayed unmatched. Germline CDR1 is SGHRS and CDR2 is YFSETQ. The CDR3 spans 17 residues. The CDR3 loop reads CASSIGTGGRSNQPQHF. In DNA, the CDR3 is TGCGCCAGCAGCATTGGGACAGGGGGCCGTAGCAATCAGCCCCAGCATTTT.

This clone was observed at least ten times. Written as DNA, the CDR3 is TGTGCCAGCAGCTTGGACTTAGCCTACGAGCAGTACTTC. Protein product: CASSLDLAYEQYF. V is TRBV5-5 and J is TRBJ2-7; unclear D gene. The CDR3 is made up of 13 amino acids. Per germline, CDR1 SGHKS and CDR2 YYEKEE (reference sequence). V was shortened by 0 bases and J by 2 bases, with 6 bases between the two germline ends.

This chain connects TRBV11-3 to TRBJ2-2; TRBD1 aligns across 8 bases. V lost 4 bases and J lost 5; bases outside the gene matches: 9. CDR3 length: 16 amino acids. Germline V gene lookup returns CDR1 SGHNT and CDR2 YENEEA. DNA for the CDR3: TGTGCCAGCAGCTCCTTCGGGACAGGCCGAACCGGGGAGCTGTTTTTT. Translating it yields CASSSFGTGRTGELFF.

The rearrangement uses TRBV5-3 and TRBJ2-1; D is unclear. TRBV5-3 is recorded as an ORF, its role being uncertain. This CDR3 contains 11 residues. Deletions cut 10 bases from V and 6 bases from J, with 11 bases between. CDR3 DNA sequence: TGTGCCCAACCTTCCGGCAATGAGCAGTTCTTC. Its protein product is CAQPSGNEQFF.

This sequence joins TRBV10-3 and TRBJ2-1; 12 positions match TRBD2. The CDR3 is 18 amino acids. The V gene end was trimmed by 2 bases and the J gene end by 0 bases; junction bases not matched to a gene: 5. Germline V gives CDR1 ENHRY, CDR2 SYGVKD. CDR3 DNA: TGTGCCATCAGTGAGGGACTAGCGGGGCAAAGCTCCTACAATGAGCAGTTCTTC. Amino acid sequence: CAISEGLAGQSSYNEQFF.

In DNA, the CDR3 is TGTGCCAGCCTCGACACTCTCACAGATACGCAGTATTTT. Translation: CASLDTLTDTQYF. V is TRBV27 and J is TRBJ2-3; D unclear. The CDR3 runs 13 residues. V was pared by 8 bases and J by 2 bases, with 11 bases between. CDR1 and CDR2 from the germline V gene are MNHEY and SMNVEV (reference sequence).

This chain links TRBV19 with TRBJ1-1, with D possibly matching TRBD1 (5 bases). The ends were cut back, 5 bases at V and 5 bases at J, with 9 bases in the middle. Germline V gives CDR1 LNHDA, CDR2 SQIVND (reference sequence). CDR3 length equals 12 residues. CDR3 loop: CASSAGRTEAFF. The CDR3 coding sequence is TGTGCCAGTAGTGCAGGGAGGACTGAAGCTTTCTTT. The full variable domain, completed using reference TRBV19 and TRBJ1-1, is DGGITQSPKYLFRKEGQNVTLSCEQNLNHDAMYWYRQDPGQGLRLIYYSQIVNDFQKGDIAEGYSVSREKKESFPLTVTSAQKNPTAFYLCASSAGRTEAFFGQGTRLTVV.

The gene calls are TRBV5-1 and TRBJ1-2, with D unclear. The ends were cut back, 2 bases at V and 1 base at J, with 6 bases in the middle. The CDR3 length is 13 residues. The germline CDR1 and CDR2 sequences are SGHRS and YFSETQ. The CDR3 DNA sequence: TGCGCCAGCAGCTTAACAGATAACTATGGCTACACCTTC. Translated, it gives CASSLTDNYGYTF.